The clone carrying this T cell receptor beta chain has at least ten counts. What it binds is unknown. Libraries of TCR beta came from quantitative 5'-RACE with molecular barcodes. Each CDR3 protein gets one entry after TCRdb re-called the 5' RACE reads with MiXCR. This repertoire shows more than 150,000 distinct CDR3 sequences, 15% to 20% found once; its top ten account for 4.3%. This CDR3 has 14 residues. After removal of 3 bases from V and 4 bases from J, the junction contained 4 bases not matched to a gene. The germline CDR1 and CDR2 sequences are DFQATT and SNEGSKA (reference sequence). The source of the sample is a study of CD8 T cells in ankylosing spondylitis. Whole-study results and caveats: Reports of some motif variants in reactive arthritis synovial fluid and blood predate this one. Enrichment of disease-linked clones was reportedly significant in matched ankylosing spondylitis synovial fluid.

The source is a male donor aged 10-30 years with ankylosing spondylitis or in good health (not recorded which). What was sequenced was blood, either unsorted or a sorted T cell fraction (not recorded which). The V call is TRBV20-1, the J call TRBJ1-5; 9 positions match TRBD1. The CDR3: CSARGTGTNQPQHF. The CDR3 nucleotides are TGCAGTGCTAGGGGGACAGGGACAAATCAGCCCCAGCATTTT.